One and the same sample provided the 9 T cell receptor beta chains below, sequenced in a study of beta chain features in type 1 diabetes (dated by TCRdb to 2016 to 2019). The investigation overall reported the following: A moderate but significant shortening of TCRB CDR3 length was observed in type 1 diabetes patients in all four CD4+ subsets.

The receptor library was made with the immunoSEQ multiplex PCR assay. The High Capacity cDNA Reverse Transcription Kit was used to reverse transcribe all of the isolated RNA, meaning that expressed TCRB transcripts were what got sequenced. The immuneACCESS repertoire file appears here via TCRdb, limited to in-frame rearrangements. These files lack a portion of the clones; in checked studies, under half of the deficit traces to unresolved V genes, and the cause of the others is not known. A total of more than 250,000 clones appear in this sample, 20% to 25% of them only once. Approximately 0.011% of the sample belongs to the ten largest clones. These receptors' antigens are unknown. Sequencing was done on a sample of naive CD4+ T cells from blood. The cell subset or site label, read with the paper, signifies: true naive CD4+ T cells. The source is a woman aged 25 to 39 with type 1 diabetes.

The gene calls are TRBV6-1 and TRBJ2-7; the match to TRBD1 covers 8 bases. The CDR3 has 15 residues. Trimming removed 4 bases from V and 1 base from J; junction bases left unmatched: 6. Germline assignment: CDR1 MNHNS and CDR2 SASEGT. The CDR3, as DNA: TGTGCCAGCAGTGCAGTGCGACAGGGGTCCTACGAGCAGTACTTC. It is translated as CASSAVRQGSYEQYF.

This clone appeared a few times. The V and J genes are TRBV7-9 and TRBJ1-1; D is undetermined. This CDR3 has 13 amino acids. The germline CDR1 and CDR2 sequences are SEHNR and FQNEAQ (reference sequence). Trimming pared 1 base from V and 1 base from J, leaving 4 bases between. Written as DNA, the CDR3 is TGTGCCAGCAGCTTAGAAGCGAACACTGAAGCTTTCTTT. It encodes CASSLEANTEAFF.

There are a few counts of this clone. The chain combines TRBV2 with TRBJ2-7; D perhaps matches TRBD1 (5 bases). CDR1 SNHLY and CDR2 FYNNEI come from the germline V gene. The CDR3 is made up of 13 amino acids. Between the trimmed V and J ends, which lost 3 bases and 4 bases, there was a span of 10 bases. This CDR3 is CASSDARAYEQYF. CDR3 DNA sequence: TGTGCCAGCAGTGATGCCAGGGCATACGAGCAGTACTTC. Full variable domain (rest looked up from reference TRBV2 and TRBJ2-7): EPEVTQTPSHQVTQMGQEVILRCVPISNHLYFYWYRQILGQKVEFLVSFYNNEISEKSEIFDDQFSVERPDGSNFTLKIRSTKLEDSAMYFCASSDARAYEQYFGPGTRLTVT.

The rearrangement joins TRBV6-4 to TRBJ2-2, with 10 bases lining up with TRBD2. Unmatched junction bases numbered 6, after V lost 3 bases and J lost 8 bases. The V gene's germline CDR1 is MRHNA and CDR2 SNTAGT. The CDR3 length is 15 residues. As DNA, the CDR3 is TGTGCCAGCAGTGAACTAGCGGGATTTACAGGGGAGCTGTTTTTT. Translated: CASSELAGFTGELFF.

This chain uses TRBV30 with TRBJ1-1; perhaps TRBD1 as D (6 bases). Trimming left V 8 bases short and J 3 bases short, with 16 bases between. Germline V gene lookup returns CDR1 GTSNPN and CDR2 SVGIG (reference sequence). CDR3 length equals 13 residues. CDR3 DNA: TGTGCCGGAGGGGGAGGGTGGGACACTGAAGCTTTCTTT. Its protein product is CAGGGGWDTEAFF.

This clone was seen only a few times. The CDR3 loop reads CASSAETGSNQPQHF. In DNA, the CDR3 is TGTGCCAGCAGTGCCGAGACAGGGTCGAATCAGCCCCAGCATTTT. The rearrangement links TRBV27 to TRBJ1-5; 7 bases are a match to TRBD1. J lost 4 bases, V lost 5 bases, and 8 bases had no gene match. The germline gives CDR1 MNHEY, CDR2 SMNVEV (reference sequence). The CDR3 sequence is 15 residues long.

The rearrangement joins TRBV2 to TRBJ1-1; 7 nucleotides match TRBD1. CDR1 and CDR2 from the germline V gene are SNHLY and FYNNEI. V lost 6 bases, J lost 8 bases, and 6 bases stayed unmatched. This CDR3 has 12 amino acids. In nucleotides, the CDR3 is TGTGCCAGCAGCGATGACAGGGTCGAAGCTTTCTTT. Protein sequence: CASSDDRVEAFF.

The V gene is TRBV2, the J gene TRBJ2-1, with D perhaps TRBD2 (6 bases). Trimming left V 6 bases short and J 6 bases short, with 15 bases between. This CDR3 contains 14 residues. From germline, CDR1 is SNHLY and CDR2 FYNNEI. CDR3: CASSGPGTVNEQFF. CDR3 DNA sequence: TGTGCCAGCAGCGGCCCCGGGACTGTCAATGAGCAGTTCTTC.

In this sample, this clone turned up a few times. The chain employs TRBV5-4 and TRBJ1-2; D is ambiguous. The CDR3 runs to 11 residues. V was cut by 4 bases and J by 2 bases, with 3 bases left in between. Germline V lookup: CDR1 SGHNT, CDR2 YYREEE (reference sequence). DNA of the CDR3: TGTGCCAGCAGCGCGAACTATGGCTACACCTTC. Amino acids: CASSANYGYTF.